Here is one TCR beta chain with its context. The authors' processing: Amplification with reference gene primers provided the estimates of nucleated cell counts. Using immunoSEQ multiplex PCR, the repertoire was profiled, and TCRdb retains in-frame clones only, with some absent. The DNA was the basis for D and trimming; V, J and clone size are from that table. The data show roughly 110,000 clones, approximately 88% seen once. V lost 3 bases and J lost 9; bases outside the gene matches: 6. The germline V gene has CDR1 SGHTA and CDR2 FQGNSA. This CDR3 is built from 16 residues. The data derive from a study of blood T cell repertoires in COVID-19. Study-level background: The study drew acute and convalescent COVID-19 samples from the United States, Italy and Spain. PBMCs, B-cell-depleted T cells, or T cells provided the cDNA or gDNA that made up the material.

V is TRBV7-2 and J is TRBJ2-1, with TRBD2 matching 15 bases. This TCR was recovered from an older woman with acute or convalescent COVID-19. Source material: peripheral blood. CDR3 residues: CASSFRTSGRAAEQFF. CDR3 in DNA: TGTGCCAGCAGCTTCCGGACTAGCGGGAGGGCCGCTGAGCAGTTCTTC.